This T cell receptor beta chain was obtained from a study of shared clonotypes between healthy human individuals. As defined, naive CD8 cells were CD45RO-negative and positively selected for CCR7, with terminally differentiated effector memory CD45RA+ cells excluded. TCRdb's table, derived via immunoSEQ multiplex PCR, lists solely in-frame clones and lacks some. Among roughly 2 million clones listed, approximately 95% were seen once. Germline CDR1 and CDR2: ENHRY and SYGVKD. The CDR3 consists of 15 residues. The germline V and J ends were trimmed by 3 bases and 3 bases, with 14 bases remaining between them.

This sequence joins TRBV10-3 and TRBJ1-2, with D possibly TRBD1 on 5 matching bases. Sample: naive CD8+ T cells sorted from blood. This TCR came from a man between 18 and 35 years old in good health. DNA for the CDR3: TGTGCCATCAGTGACCACCGGGACCGCGACTATGGCTACACCTTC. It codes for CAISDHRDRDYGYTF.